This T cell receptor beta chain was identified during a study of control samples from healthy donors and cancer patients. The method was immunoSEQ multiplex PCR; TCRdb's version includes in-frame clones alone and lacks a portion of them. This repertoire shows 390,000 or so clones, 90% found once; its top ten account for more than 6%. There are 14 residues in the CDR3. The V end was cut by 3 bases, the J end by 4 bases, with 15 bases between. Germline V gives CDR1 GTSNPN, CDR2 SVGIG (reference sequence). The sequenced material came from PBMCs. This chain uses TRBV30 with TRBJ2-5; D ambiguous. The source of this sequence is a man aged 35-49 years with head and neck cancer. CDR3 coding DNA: TGTGCCTGGAGCGGGTGGAGCAGCGTAGAGACCCAGTACTTC. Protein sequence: CAWSGWSSVETQYF.